The 23 T cell receptor beta chains reported below all come from one sample, sequenced in a study of T cell responses to AZD1222 COVID-19 vaccine. Profiled with immunoSEQ multiplex PCR; TCRdb holds only in-frame clones, not every one. The table includes 80,000 to 95,000 clones, around 73% detected once. This material consisted of peripheral blood, taken on day 0 of AZD1222 vaccination. The source is an adult in good health.

This chain uses TRBV7-2 with TRBJ2-7, with a tentative D call TRBD2 (7 bases). V shed 4 bases and J shed 4 bases, with 23 bases lying between them. This CDR3 comprises 17 residues. Germline V lookup: CDR1 SGHTA, CDR2 FQGNSA. The CDR3 is CASSSPKGRGSSYEQYF. CDR3 bases: TGTGCCAGCAGCTCCCCCAAAGGGAGGGGGAGTAGTTACGAGCAGTACTTC.

The J gene is TRBJ2-1, the V gene TRBV10-1, with 7 bases identical to TRBD1. The CDR3 has 14 amino acids. Trimming removed 5 bases from V and 0 bases from J; junction bases left unmatched: 1. The germline V gene has CDR1 WNHNN and CDR2 SYGVQD (reference sequence). The CDR3 DNA follows: TGCGCCAGCAGTAGGGACAGCTCCTACAATGAGCAGTTCTTC. It encodes CASSRDSSYNEQFF.

The rearrangement joins TRBV12-3 or TRBV12-4 to TRBJ2-7, with unresolved D. Trimming stripped 5 bases from V and 3 bases from J, with 8 bases between. The CDR3 has 12 amino acids. CDR3 region: CASSPIGYEQYF. CDR3 sequence (DNA): TGTGCCAGCAGTCCTATTGGCTACGAGCAGTACTTC.

The J gene is TRBJ2-1, the V gene TRBV5-1; 12 nucleotides align to TRBD2. The junction had 8 bases not matched to a gene; V was cut back by 0 bases and J by 7 bases. Per germline, CDR1 SGHRS and CDR2 YFSETQ. The CDR3 loop spans 17 amino acids. This chain's CDR3 is CASSLELAGGTGNEQFF. The CDR3 nucleotides read TGCGCCAGCAGCTTGGAGCTAGCGGGAGGGACGGGGAATGAGCAGTTCTTC.

The chain links TRBV7-2 to TRBJ2-1; no firm D call. Germline CDR1 SGHTA, CDR2 FQGNSA. This CDR3 contains 15 residues. Trimming pared 0 bases from V and 2 bases from J, leaving 8 bases between. CDR3 in amino acids: CASSLAGGPYNEQFF. The CDR3 DNA follows: TGTGCCAGCAGCTTAGCGGGCGGTCCCTACAATGAGCAGTTCTTC.

The rearrangement links TRBV7-2 to TRBJ2-2; 8 nucleotides match TRBD2. The CDR3 loop spans 14 amino acids. V lost 5 bases and J lost 7; bases outside the gene matches: 6. Germline assignment: CDR1 SGHTA and CDR2 FQGNSA. CDR3 region: CASSAGLGNGELFF. CDR3 nucleotide sequence: TGTGCCAGCAGCGCGGGACTAGGAAACGGGGAGCTGTTTTTT.

In this sample, this clone turned up once. The genes are TRBV9 and TRBJ1-5; 8 bases match TRBD1. Trimming at V came to 0 bases and at J to 7 bases, leaving 6 bases not matched to a gene. CDR3 size: 15 residues. Germline-derived CDR1 and CDR2 are SGDLS and YYNGEE. The CDR3 coding sequence is TGTGCCAGCAGCGTAGGGACAGGGCTATGGCAGCCCCAGCATTTT. Its translation is CASSVGTGLWQPQHF.

A note on this clone: A read error may account for a junction end that differs from germline. The rearrangement uses TRBV27 and TRBJ1-6; D is unclear. This CDR3 contains 13 residues. Germline V CDR1 and CDR2: MNHEY, SMNVEV (reference sequence). As DNA, the CDR3 is TGTGCCAGCAGCCAGACAATCGAATCACTCCTCCACTTT. It is translated as CASSQTIESLLHF.

The chain has TRBV9 and TRBJ1-5; perhaps TRBD1 as D (6 bases). The CDR3 totals 13 residues. The V gene's germline CDR1 is SGDLS and CDR2 YYNGEE. The V gene lost 0 bases and the J gene lost 5 bases, with 6 bases spanning the gap. Here the CDR3 DNA reads TGTGCCAGCAGCGTAGAGGGGGATCAGCCCCAGCATTTT. It translates to CASSVEGDQPQHF.

This rearrangement joins TRBV10-3 to TRBJ1-5; TRBD1 agrees at 9 bases. The length of the CDR3 is 15 residues. The trim removed 10 bases at V and 3 bases at J, leaving 10 bases unmatched. CDR1 is ENHRY and CDR2 is SYGVKD in the germline V gene. In DNA form, the CDR3 reads TGTGCCAGCAACGAAGGACAGGGGTTCAATCAGCCCCAGCATTTT. Translated, it gives CASNEGQGFNQPQHF.

This clone has just one count. The V call is TRBV27, the J call TRBJ2-7; tentative D call: TRBD1 (6 bases). This CDR3 region has 17 residues. V gave up 6 bases and J gave up 1 base, with 22 bases separating them. Germline lookup yields CDR1 MNHEY and CDR2 SMNVEV (reference sequence). This chain's CDR3 is CASRTGSTGHLSYEQYF. The CDR3 nucleotides are TGTGCCAGCAGGACAGGCTCAACAGGCCACCTTTCCTACGAGCAGTACTTC.

The chain employs TRBV27 and TRBJ2-1; perhaps D is TRBD1 or TRBD2 (5 bases each). V was shortened by 5 bases and J by 7 bases, with 21 bases between the two germline ends. The CDR3 has 16 amino acids. Germline V gene sequence: CDR1 MNHEY, CDR2 SMNVEV (reference sequence). The CDR3 bases are TGTGCCAGCAGTATAACTTCCGGGACGGTTGCAAATGAGCAGTTCTTC. Amino acids: CASSITSGTVANEQFF.

The rearrangement uses TRBV4-1 and TRBJ2-1; no clear D gene. Germline V gene sequence: CDR1 MGHRA, CDR2 YSYEKL. This CDR3 is built from 13 residues. V was clipped by 4 bases and J by 7 bases, with 11 bases between them. The CDR3 DNA follows: TGCGCCAGCAGCCCTGGGAACCTTAATGAGCAGTTCTTC. This sequence encodes CASSPGNLNEQFF.

The chain has TRBV30 and TRBJ2-2; a possible D gene is TRBD1 (6 bases). V was clipped by 0 bases and J by 7 bases, with 12 bases between them. The CDR3 consists of 14 residues. The V gene's germline CDR1 is GTSNPN and CDR2 SVGIG (reference sequence). This CDR3 is CAWSVGQGIGELFF. The CDR3 DNA reads as TGTGCCTGGAGTGTTGGGCAGGGGATCGGGGAGCTGTTTTTT.

The rearrangement links TRBV19 to TRBJ1-1; D remains ambiguous. Deletions cut 5 bases from V and 2 bases from J, with 12 bases between. Germline CDR1 reads LNHDA; CDR2 reads SQIVND (reference sequence). The CDR3 has 14 amino acids. This chain's CDR3 is CASSFTHSNTEAFF. In DNA form, the CDR3 reads TGTGCCAGTAGTTTCACCCACAGTAACACTGAAGCTTTCTTT. The variable domain in full, completed from reference TRBV19 and TRBJ1-1, reads DGGITQSPKYLFRKEGQNVTLSCEQNLNHDAMYWYRQDPGQGLRLIYYSQIVNDFQKGDIAEGYSVSREKKESFPLTVTSAQKNPTAFYLCASSFTHSNTEAFFGQGTRLTVV.

This clone appeared a single time. V and J are TRBV11-2 and TRBJ2-3, with TRBD2 identical over 13 bases. After removal of 1 base from V and 7 bases from J, the junction contained 11 bases not matched to a gene. From germline, CDR1 is SGHAT and CDR2 FQNNGV. There are 18 residues in the CDR3. Here the CDR3 reads CASSLAAWGLAGLHTQYF. CDR3 sequence (DNA): TGTGCCAGCAGCTTAGCTGCCTGGGGACTAGCGGGATTACATACGCAGTATTTT.

The chain has TRBV10-3 and TRBJ2-7; 9 bases match TRBD2. With V trimmed by 8 bases and J by 2 bases, 7 bases remained unmatched. Germline CDR1 reads ENHRY; CDR2 reads SYGVKD. The CDR3 runs to 14 residues. CDR3 bases: TGTGCCATCGGGGGCGGGAGGGAAACCTACGAGCAGTACTTC. Translating gives CAIGGGRETYEQYF.

The chain combines TRBV12-3 or TRBV12-4 with TRBJ1-2; 8 bases map to TRBD1. V lost 5 bases, J lost 6 bases, and 2 bases stayed unmatched. The CDR3 is made up of 12 amino acids. The CDR3 here is CASSRTGHGYTF. DNA for the CDR3: TGTGCCAGCAGTCGGACAGGGCATGGCTACACCTTC.

This chain connects TRBV27 to TRBJ1-6; 7 bases agree with TRBD1. Trimming at V came to 5 bases and at J to 0 bases, leaving 7 bases not matched to a gene. CDR1 is MNHEY and CDR2 is SMNVEV in the germline V gene (reference sequence). There are 17 residues in the CDR3. The CDR3: CASSPLTGNSYNSPLHF. In DNA, the CDR3 is TGTGCCAGCAGTCCACTGACAGGGAACTCCTATAATTCACCCCTCCACTTT.

J is TRBJ2-5 and V is TRBV9, with TRBD2 identical over 15 bases. The V gene end was trimmed by 3 bases and the J gene end by 5 bases; junction bases not matched to a gene: 8. The CDR3 is made up of 17 amino acids. Germline V gives CDR1 SGDLS, CDR2 YYNGEE. The CDR3 DNA reads TGTGCCAGCAGCGATGGACTAGCGGGAGGGGTTGGGGAGACCCAGTACTTC. Translating it yields CASSDGLAGGVGETQYF.

The chain carries TRBV5-1 and TRBJ2-5, with D perhaps matching TRBD1 (5 bases). V lost 6 bases and J lost 1, with 16 bases in between. Germline loops: CDR1 SGHRS, CDR2 YFSETQ. The CDR3 loop spans 15 amino acids. CDR3 protein: CASTTWQGLQETQYF. For the CDR3, the DNA is TGCGCCAGCACCACTTGGCAGGGCCTCCAAGAGACCCAGTACTTC.

The CDR3 protein is CASSSQPGRDTQYF. CDR3 nucleotide sequence: TGTGCCAGCAGCTCCCAACCCGGGAGGGATACGCAGTATTTT. V is TRBV7-6 and J is TRBJ2-3, with 7 bases fitting TRBD2. The J segment lost 6 bases and the V segment lost 4 bases, leaving 7 bases of the junction unmatched. In germline, CDR1 is SGHVS, CDR2 FNYEAQ. The CDR3 is made up of 14 amino acids.

CDR3 region: CASSLGAGNPQHF. The DNA for the CDR3 is TGTGCCAGCAGCTTGGGGGCGGGGAATCCCCAGCATTTT. This rearrangement joins TRBV7-9 to TRBJ1-5; D may be TRBD1 (6 bases). The length of the CDR3 is 13 residues. CDR1 and CDR2 from the germline V gene are SEHNR and FQNEAQ (reference sequence). Deletions cut 3 bases from V and 10 bases from J, with 13 bases between. The full variable domain, with the rest looked up from reference TRBV7-9 and TRBJ1-5, is DTGVSQNPRHKITKRGQNVTFRCDPISEHNRLYWYRQTLGQGPEFLTYFQNEAQLEKSRLLSDRFSAERPKGSFSTLEIQRTEQGDSAMYLCASSLGAGNPQHFGDGTRLSIL.